The text below deals with one TCR beta chain. Its antigen is unidentified. By way of CD45RO/CCR7/CD25/CD127/CD95/CD27, the CD4+ regulatory, stem cell-like memory, central memory and naive cells were sorted. The sample is drawn from a study of beta chain features in type 1 diabetes. Looking at the study overall: Patients looked much like healthy donors when it came to age, gender and cell yields. Study findings and constraints: For Type 1 diabetes patients, all four CD4+ subsets carried TCRB CDR3s that were moderately but significantly shorter.

The germline V gene encodes CDR1 MNHNY and CDR2 SVGAGI (reference sequence). V lost 2 bases and J lost 3, with 8 bases in between. This CDR3 is built from 13 residues. Reverse transcription of all isolated RNA meant that expressed TCRB transcripts were sequenced. Profiling relied on immunoSEQ multiplex PCR, and the TCRdb table lists in-frame clones only, not all of them. The table has fewer than 250,000 clones, around 65% seen once. The TCR sequence derives from a man aged 30 to 45 in good health. The chain recombines TRBV6-6 with TRBJ2-7, with D maybe TRBD2 (5 bases). The sample consisted of naive CD4+ T cells from blood. CDR3: CASSYQRDYEQYF. The CDR3 bases are TGTGCCAGCAGTTACCAGAGGGACTACGAGCAGTACTTC.